The 28 T cell receptor beta chains presented below share a single source sample, sequenced in a study of T cell responses to AZD1222 COVID-19 vaccine. The protocol was immunoSEQ multiplex PCR, while the TCRdb copy is restricted to in-frame clones and leaves out a portion. The sample has around 96,000 clones, more than 70% seen once. The material was peripheral blood, obtained 28 days after the second AZD1222 dose. These TCRs come from an adult who received the AZD1222 COVID-19 vaccine.

The chain employs TRBV2 and TRBJ2-7; 7 bases are shared with TRBD2. CDR1 and CDR2 (germline): SNHLY, FYNNEI. CDR3 size: 14 residues. The ends lost 8 bases at V and 2 bases at J; junction bases unmatched: 9. CDR3 sequence: CASRGQRGTYEQYF. The DNA of the CDR3 is TGTGCCAGCCGGGGCCAGCGGGGCACCTACGAGCAGTACTTC.

This clone occurred once. The V and J genes are TRBV6-5 and TRBJ1-2; D is perhaps TRBD1 (6 bases). Germline loops: CDR1 MNHEY, CDR2 SVGAGI. Trimming took 6 bases from V and 0 from J, leaving 11 bases between them. The CDR3 consists of 14 residues. The CDR3 spells CASRPRGANYGYTF. DNA for the CDR3: TGTGCCAGCAGGCCTAGGGGGGCTAACTATGGCTACACCTTC.

Written as DNA, the CDR3 is TGTGCCAGTAGTATAAAGGAGAGGGGGACCCCTTACAATGAGCAGTTCTTC. Residues: CASSIKERGTPYNEQFF. This sequence joins TRBV19 and TRBJ2-1, with D perhaps matching TRBD1 (6 bases). The germline V and J ends were trimmed by 2 bases and 4 bases, with 18 bases remaining between them. Germline-derived CDR1 and CDR2 are LNHDA and SQIVND (reference sequence). The length of the CDR3 is 17 residues.

V gene TRBV28 combines with J gene TRBJ1-3, with 8 positions matching TRBD1. Trimming cost V 3 bases and J 9 bases; bases outside gene matches: 10. CDR3 size: 15 residues. The germline CDR1 and CDR2 sequences are MDHEN and SYDVKM. The chain's CDR3 is CASSFSRTGNPTIYF. CDR3 nucleotides: TGTGCCAGCAGTTTCTCACGGACAGGGAACCCCACCATATATTTT.

This chain uses TRBV28 with TRBJ2-5; 10 positions agree with TRBD2. V shed 1 base, J shed 3 bases, and the junction held 8 bases outside the gene matches. The CDR3 length is 17 residues. Germline lookup yields CDR1 MDHEN and CDR2 SYDVKM. Here the CDR3 DNA reads TGTGCCAGCAGTTTATTAAGCGGGAGGGCTATCGAAGAGACCCAGTACTTC. It yields the protein CASSLLSGRAIEETQYF.

The rearrangement links TRBV3-1 (or the pseudogene TRBV3-2) to TRBJ2-1; the D gene is possibly TRBD1 (6 bases). The CDR3 consists of 16 residues. The V end was cut by 9 bases, the J end by 7 bases, with 25 bases between. The germline CDR1 and CDR2 sequences are LGHDT and YNNKEL (reference sequence). The CDR3 DNA is TGTGCCAGTGGCAGGGGTATGGGGGTTACAACGAATGAGCAGTTCTTC. It is translated as CASGRGMGVTTNEQFF.

V usage is TRBV28 and J usage is TRBJ1-3; no clear D gene. The germline CDR1 and CDR2 sequences are MDHEN and SYDVKM. With 8 bases removed from V and 0 bases from J, the gap between germline ends came to 20 bases. The length of the CDR3 is 17 residues. CDR3 DNA sequence: TGTGCCAGCGGAGAGGATCTGGGCCTTCTCTCTGGAAACACCATATATTTT. It yields the protein CASGEDLGLLSGNTIYF.

The chain links TRBV4-1 to TRBJ2-7; 11 bases line up with TRBD2. Germline V gene data show CDR1 as MGHRA and CDR2 as YSYEKL. The CDR3 has 15 amino acids. V dropped 4 bases and J dropped 2; count of bases not matched to a gene: 4. The CDR3 spells CASSRGLAATYEQYF. The CDR3, as DNA: TGCGCCAGCAGCCGGGGACTAGCGGCTACCTACGAGCAGTACTTC.

This clone was found a few times. This sequence joins TRBV7-2 and TRBJ2-7, with D possibly being TRBD1 (6 bases). This CDR3 is built from 14 residues. Trimming removed 1 base at V and 2 bases at J, with 9 bases between. Per the germline V gene, CDR1 is SGHTA and CDR2 is FQGNSA. The chain's CDR3 is CASSLGQVAYEQYF. CDR3 DNA: TGTGCCAGCAGCTTAGGACAGGTCGCCTACGAGCAGTACTTC.

This clone came up a few times. The rearrangement uses TRBV6-1 and TRBJ1-2, with TRBD1 identical over 8 bases. Germline CDR1 and CDR2: MNHNS and SASEGT. With 1 base clipped from V and 9 bases from J, the junction kept 7 bases outside the gene matches. This CDR3 region has 14 residues. The CDR3 here is CASSEGRGRISYTF. The CDR3, as DNA: TGTGCCAGCAGTGAAGGCAGGGGGCGCATTAGCTACACCTTC.

This clone occurred once. V is TRBV7-6 and J is TRBJ1-4, with 12 bases matching TRBD1. The ends lost 4 bases at V and 8 bases at J; junction bases unmatched: 5. CDR1 is SGHVS, CDR2 FNYEAQ, per germline. The CDR3 loop spans 15 amino acids. CDR3 region: CASSSAGTGGEKLFF. CDR3 in DNA: TGTGCCAGCAGCTCAGCCGGGACAGGGGGCGAAAAACTGTTTTTT.

The V and J genes are TRBV19 and TRBJ1-2; no reliable D call. Germline loops: CDR1 LNHDA, CDR2 SQIVND (reference sequence). V was clipped by 3 bases and J by 6 bases, with 17 bases between them. The CDR3 has 15 amino acids. The CDR3 protein is CASSMDPVLWHGYTF. CDR3 nucleotide sequence: TGTGCCAGTAGTATGGACCCCGTCCTGTGGCATGGCTACACCTTC.

The chain links TRBV18 to TRBJ2-3; D gene ambiguous. Trimming removed 6 bases from V and 0 bases from J, with 7 bases in between. There are 13 residues in the CDR3. In germline, CDR1 is KGHSH, CDR2 LQKENI. The CDR3 DNA reads as TGTGCCAGCTCCCGGGCGAGCACAGATACGCAGTATTTT. This encodes CASSRASTDTQYF.

This clone showed up just a few times. V and J are TRBV7-9 and TRBJ1-1; perhaps TRBD1 as D (5 bases). Germline-derived CDR1 and CDR2 are SEHNR and FQNEAQ (reference sequence). Trimming stripped 1 base from V and 11 bases from J, with 11 bases between. The CDR3 covers 12 residues. The CDR3 sequence is CASSLVGAGAFF. CDR3 bases: TGTGCCAGCAGCTTAGTTGGGGCGGGGGCTTTCTTT.

This rearrangement joins TRBV18 to TRBJ2-5; no clear D gene. The germline V gene encodes CDR1 KGHSH and CDR2 LQKENI. The germline V and J ends were trimmed by 6 bases and 1 base, with 3 bases remaining between them. The CDR3 totals 11 residues. The CDR3 coding sequence is TGTGCCAGCTCCTTCCAAGAGACCCAGTACTTC. Its translation: CASSFQETQYF.

This chain connects TRBV19 to TRBJ2-6, with a possible D match to TRBD2 (7 bases). Germline V CDR1 and CDR2: LNHDA, SQIVND (reference sequence). This CDR3 comprises 16 residues. The V gene lost 8 bases and the J gene lost 2 bases, with 16 bases spanning the gap. In DNA form, the CDR3 reads TGTGCCAGTGGGCGCAGGGAGGGGGCTGGGGCCAACGTCCTGACTTTC. It yields the protein CASGRREGAGANVLTF.

This clone was observed a handful of times. The CDR3 DNA reads TGTGCCAGTAGTTTTGGGGGTCGGGATCAGCCCCAGCATTTT. Protein product: CASSFGGRDQPQHF. The chain combines TRBV19 with TRBJ1-5, with D possibly being TRBD1 (5 bases). Deletions cut 5 bases from V and 5 bases from J, with 13 bases between. The CDR3 consists of 14 residues. Germline V lookup: CDR1 LNHDA, CDR2 SQIVND (reference sequence).

This chain uses TRBV14 with TRBJ2-3, with 10 bases identical to TRBD2. The CDR3 consists of 17 residues. The V gene's germline CDR1 is SGHDN and CDR2 FVKESK. Trimming removed 1 base from V and 4 bases from J; junction bases left unmatched: 8. CDR3 sequence: CASSQVYGAGGSDTQYF. CDR3 bases: TGTGCCAGCAGCCAAGTCTATGGAGCGGGGGGGTCAGATACGCAGTATTTT.

V is TRBV11-2 and J is TRBJ2-3; D could derive from TRBD1 or TRBD2 (6 bases each). Trimming cost V 1 base and J 2 bases, with 10 bases left between them. CDR1 is SGHAT and CDR2 is FQNNGV in the germline V gene. This CDR3 region has 15 residues. CDR3 loop: CASSLVGGPTDTQYF. The CDR3 DNA sequence: TGTGCCAGCAGCTTAGTAGGGGGGCCCACAGATACGCAGTATTTT.

This clone has a single count. The chain joins TRBV15 to TRBJ1-2; the D is unclear. This CDR3 is 15 amino acids long. Germline V lookup: CDR1 LNHNV, CDR2 YYDKDF (reference sequence). With 0 bases removed from V and 2 bases from J, the gap between germline ends came to 10 bases. CDR3 nucleotide sequence: TGTGCCACCAGCAGAGATAGGAGTGAGAACTATGGCTACACCTTC. It specifies CATSRDRSENYGYTF.

For the CDR3, the DNA is TGTGCCAGCAGCTCCCTGTCCAGCGGGACCCTCACAGATACGCAGTATTTT. This translates into CASSSLSSGTLTDTQYF. V is TRBV7-9 and J is TRBJ2-3, with TRBD2 identical over 7 bases. Germline V gives CDR1 SEHNR, CDR2 FQNEAQ (reference sequence). This CDR3 comprises 17 residues. After removal of 4 bases from V and 2 bases from J, the junction contained 12 bases not matched to a gene.

The chain carries TRBV5-6 and TRBJ2-2; D unresolved. CDR3 length equals 16 residues. Germline CDR1 is SGHDT and CDR2 is YYEEEE. Deletions cut 1 base from V and 2 bases from J, with 12 bases between. The CDR3: CASSLQANRNTGELFF. CDR3 DNA sequence: TGTGCCAGCAGCTTGCAGGCAAACCGAAACACCGGGGAGCTGTTTTTT.

Details on this clone: Because the CDR3's place on the DNA is in doubt, the DNA is left out and the CDR3 is given as listed by TCRdb. The chain recombines TRBV28 with TRBJ2-7; the D call of TRBD1 is as the table states it, not checked on the DNA. Including both end residues, the CDR3 is 13 amino acids long. From germline, CDR1 is MDHEN and CDR2 SYDVKM. The CDR3 sequence: CASSFGPGYEQYF.

This chain connects TRBV25-1 to TRBJ2-3; the D call may be TRBD1 or TRBD2 (5 bases each). The length of the CDR3 is 15 residues. Trimming pared 4 bases from V and 0 bases from J, leaving 11 bases between. Germline CDR1 and CDR2: MGHDK and SYGVNS. CDR3 residues: CASSARGVSTDTQYF. In DNA form, the CDR3 reads TGTGCCAGCAGTGCTAGAGGGGTTAGCACAGATACGCAGTATTTT.

The V gene is TRBV24-1, the J gene TRBJ2-7; the D gene could be TRBD1 or TRBD2 (5 bases each). The germline V gene has CDR1 KGHDR and CDR2 SFDVKD. The CDR3 contains 13 residues. The V and J ends lost 6 bases and 0 bases respectively, with 8 bases between them. This CDR3 is CATSTGLSYEQYF. CDR3 DNA sequence: TGTGCCACCAGTACAGGACTCTCCTACGAGCAGTACTTC.

This clone has just one count. The rearrangement joins TRBV18 to TRBJ2-3; D could derive from TRBD1 or TRBD2 (5 bases each). Germline V lookup: CDR1 KGHSH, CDR2 LQKENI. V gave up 4 bases and J gave up 3 bases, with 11 bases separating them. The CDR3 is 14 amino acids. The CDR3 bases are TGTGCCAGCTCACTGGGGGACGGGACAGATACGCAGTATTTT. Translation gives CASSLGDGTDTQYF.

The chain links TRBV6-4 to TRBJ2-3; 8 bases are shared with TRBD2. V lost 10 bases to trimming and J lost 1 base; unmatched junction nucleotides: 4. Germline CDR1 is MRHNA and CDR2 is SNTAGT. This CDR3 is built from 13 residues. The CDR3 sequence: CATREGGTDTQYF. CDR3 nucleotide sequence: TGTGCCACCCGGGAGGGGGGCACAGATACGCAGTATTTT.

The gene calls are TRBV27 and TRBJ2-3; D unresolved. Trimming pared 6 bases from V and 10 bases from J, leaving 14 bases between. This CDR3 spans 12 amino acids. CDR1 and CDR2 from the germline V gene are MNHEY and SMNVEV (reference sequence). The CDR3 coding sequence is TGTGCCAGCAGCCCCCAGCCCCCCCCGCAGTATTTT. Translation: CASSPQPPPQYF.